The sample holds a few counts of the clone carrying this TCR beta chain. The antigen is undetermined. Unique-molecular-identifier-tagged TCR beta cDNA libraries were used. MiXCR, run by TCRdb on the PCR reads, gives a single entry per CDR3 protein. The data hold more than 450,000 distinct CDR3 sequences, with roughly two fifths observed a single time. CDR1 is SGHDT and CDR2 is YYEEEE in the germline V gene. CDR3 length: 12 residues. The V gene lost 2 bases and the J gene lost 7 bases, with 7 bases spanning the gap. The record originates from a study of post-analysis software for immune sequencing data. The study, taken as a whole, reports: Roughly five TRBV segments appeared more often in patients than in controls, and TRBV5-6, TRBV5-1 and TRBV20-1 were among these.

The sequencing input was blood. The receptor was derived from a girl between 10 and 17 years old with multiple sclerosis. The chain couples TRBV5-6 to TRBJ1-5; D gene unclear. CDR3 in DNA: TGTGCCAGCAGCTTCCTTCAGCAGCCCCAGCATTTT. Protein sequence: CASSFLQQPQHF.